This TCR beta chain was captured by sequencing in a study of cytomegalovirus exposure and HLA in healthy donors. Broader study findings: It is likely that the observed cluster of highly shared sequence variants was a sequencing artifact. Of the V segments, some could not be distinguished, including TRBV6-2 and TRBV6-3, and were excluded.

The V end was cut by 2 bases, the J end by 3 bases, with 4 bases between. Germline V gene sequence: CDR1 SQVTM, CDR2 ANQGSEA. This CDR3 spans 11 amino acids. PCR involved 60 Vbeta and 13 Jbeta primers. Libraries were prepared by immunoSEQ multiplex PCR; TCRdb keeps only in-frame clonotypes and omits some of them. The sample has 65,000 or so clones, roughly 80% seen once. Points on this clone: Its target is not known.

The clonotype originates from a girl aged 10 to 17 in good health and CMV-seropositive. V and J are TRBV29-1 and TRBJ1-1; D unresolved. Sample: PBMCs. The CDR3 region is CSVESDTEAFF. CDR3 nucleotides: TGCAGCGTTGAATCCGACACTGAAGCTTTCTTT.